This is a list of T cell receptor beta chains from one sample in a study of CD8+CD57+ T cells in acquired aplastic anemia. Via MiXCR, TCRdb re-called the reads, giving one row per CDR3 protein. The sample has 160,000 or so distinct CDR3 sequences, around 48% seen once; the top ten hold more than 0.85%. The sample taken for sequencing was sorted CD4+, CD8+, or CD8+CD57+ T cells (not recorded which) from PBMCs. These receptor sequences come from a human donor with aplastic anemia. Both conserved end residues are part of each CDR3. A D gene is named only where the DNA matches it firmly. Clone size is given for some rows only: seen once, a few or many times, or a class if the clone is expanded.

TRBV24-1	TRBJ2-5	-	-	TGTGCCACCAGTGATTCGACGCGGGGTGGTGAAGAGACCCAGTACTTC	CATSDSTRGGEETQYF
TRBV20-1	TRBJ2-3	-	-	TGCAGTGCTAGAGATCTAATCCAGCGAACAGATACGCAGTATTTT	CSARDLIQRTDTQYF
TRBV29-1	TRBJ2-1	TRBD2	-	TGCAGCGTTGAAGGAAGGGGACTAGCGGGGCGGAATATCCACAATGAGCAGTTCTTC	CSVEGRGLAGRNIHNEQFF
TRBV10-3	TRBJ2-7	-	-	TGTGCCATCAGGGACCCGGGACACAACTACGAGCAGTACTTC	CAIRDPGHNYEQYF
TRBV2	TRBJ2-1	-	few	TGTGCCAGCAGTGATCGGGGCCATGAGCAGTTCTTC	CASSDRGHEQFF
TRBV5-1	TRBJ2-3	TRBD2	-	TGCGCCAGCAGCAAAGGACTAGCGGAGCCCACAGATACGCAGTATTTT	CASSKGLAEPTDTQYF
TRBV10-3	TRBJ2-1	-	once	TGTGCCATCAGTTGGGGCATCAGCGGGAATGAGCAGTTCTTC	CAISWGISGNEQFF
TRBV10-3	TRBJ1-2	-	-	TGTGCCAGCAGACAAGACGGCTTCGGCGGCTACACCTTC	CASRQDGFGGYTF
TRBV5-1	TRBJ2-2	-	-	TGCGCCAGCAGCTTGGGGCCGGAGGGAGCGAACACCGGGGAGCTGTTTTTT	CASSLGPEGANTGELFF
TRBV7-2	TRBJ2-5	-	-	TGTGCCAGCAGCTTGAAACAGCAAGAGACCCAGTACTTC	CASSLKQQETQYF
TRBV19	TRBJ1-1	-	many	TGTGCCAGTAGCCGGGAGCCTAGGGACTCTGAAGCTTTCTTT	CASSREPRDSEAFF
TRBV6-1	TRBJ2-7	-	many	TGTGCCAGCAGTGAATTGTGGGGACCGTACGAGCAGTACTTC	CASSELWGPYEQYF
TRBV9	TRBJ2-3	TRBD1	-	TGTGCCAGCAGTCCCGGGACAGGGTGGAGCACAGATACGCAGTATTTT	CASSPGTGWSTDTQYF
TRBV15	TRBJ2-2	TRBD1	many	TGTGCCACCAGCAGAGATACAGGGGGCACCGGGGAGCTGTTTTTT	CATSRDTGGTGELFF
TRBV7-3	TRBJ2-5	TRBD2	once	TGTGCCAGCAGCTTAACCGGGACTAGTGGAGAGACCCAGTACTTC	CASSLTGTSGETQYF
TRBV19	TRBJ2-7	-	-	TGTGCCAGTCGACAGGCGGGCTCCTACGAGCAGTACTTC	CASRQAGSYEQYF
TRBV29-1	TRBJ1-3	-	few	TGCAGCGTTGGCAGTACTGGAAACACCATATATTTT	CSVGSTGNTIYF
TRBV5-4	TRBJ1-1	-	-	TGTGCCAGCAGTTTCGAATTGGGGGGGCTAAGGAACACTGAAGCTTTCTTT	CASSFELGGLRNTEAFF